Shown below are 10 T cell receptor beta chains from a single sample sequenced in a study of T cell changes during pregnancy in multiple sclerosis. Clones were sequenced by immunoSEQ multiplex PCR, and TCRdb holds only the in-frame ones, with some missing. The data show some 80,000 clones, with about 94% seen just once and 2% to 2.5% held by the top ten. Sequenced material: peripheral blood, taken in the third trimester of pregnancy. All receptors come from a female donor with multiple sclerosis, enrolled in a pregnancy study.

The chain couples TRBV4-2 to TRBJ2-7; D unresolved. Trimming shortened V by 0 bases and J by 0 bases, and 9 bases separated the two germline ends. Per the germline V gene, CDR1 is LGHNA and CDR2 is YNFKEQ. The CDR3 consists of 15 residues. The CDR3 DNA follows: TGTGCCAGCAGCCAAGATCTTGTCTTCTCCTACGAGCAGTACTTC. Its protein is CASSQDLVFSYEQYF.

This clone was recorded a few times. CDR3 nucleotide sequence: TGCGCCAGCAGCTCGGACAGGGCTAATTCACCCCTCCACTTT. The encoded protein is CASSSDRANSPLHF. The rearrangement links TRBV10-2 to TRBJ1-6; 8 bases line up with TRBD1. The CDR3 has 14 amino acids. Germline CDR1 and CDR2: WSHSY and SAAADI. Trimming at V came to 6 bases and at J to 6 bases, leaving 4 bases not matched to a gene.

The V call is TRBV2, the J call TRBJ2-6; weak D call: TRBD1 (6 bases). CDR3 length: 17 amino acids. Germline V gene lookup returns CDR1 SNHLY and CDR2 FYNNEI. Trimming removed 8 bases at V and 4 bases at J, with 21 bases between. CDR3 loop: CASHAPRGGTGANVLTF. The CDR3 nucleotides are TGTGCCAGCCATGCCCCTCGAGGGGGAACCGGGGCCAACGTCCTGACTTTC.

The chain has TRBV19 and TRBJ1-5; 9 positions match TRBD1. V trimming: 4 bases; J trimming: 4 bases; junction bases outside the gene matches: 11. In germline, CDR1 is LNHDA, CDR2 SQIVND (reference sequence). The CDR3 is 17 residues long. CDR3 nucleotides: TGTGCCAGTAGTACGGCTTGGACAGGGGCCAATAATCAGCCCCAGCATTTT. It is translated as CASSTAWTGANNQPQHF.

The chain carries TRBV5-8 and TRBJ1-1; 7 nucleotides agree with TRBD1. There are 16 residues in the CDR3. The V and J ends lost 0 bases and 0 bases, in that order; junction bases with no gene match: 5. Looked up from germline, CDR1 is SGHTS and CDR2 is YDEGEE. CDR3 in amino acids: CASSLGLDRLNTEAFF. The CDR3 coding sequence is TGTGCCAGCAGCTTGGGCCTGGACAGGCTGAACACTGAAGCTTTCTTT.

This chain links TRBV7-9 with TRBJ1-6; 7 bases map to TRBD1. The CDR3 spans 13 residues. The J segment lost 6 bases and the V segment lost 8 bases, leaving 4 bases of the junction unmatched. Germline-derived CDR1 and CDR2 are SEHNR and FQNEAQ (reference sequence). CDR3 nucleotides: TGTGCCAGCCGGACAGGATTTAATTCACCCCTCCACTTT. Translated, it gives CASRTGFNSPLHF.

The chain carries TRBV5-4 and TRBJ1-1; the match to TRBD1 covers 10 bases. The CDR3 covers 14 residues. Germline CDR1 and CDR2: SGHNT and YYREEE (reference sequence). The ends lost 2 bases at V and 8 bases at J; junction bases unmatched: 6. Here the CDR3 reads CASSFSGQGTEAFF. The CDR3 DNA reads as TGTGCCAGCAGCTTTTCGGGACAGGGGACGGAAGCTTTCTTT.

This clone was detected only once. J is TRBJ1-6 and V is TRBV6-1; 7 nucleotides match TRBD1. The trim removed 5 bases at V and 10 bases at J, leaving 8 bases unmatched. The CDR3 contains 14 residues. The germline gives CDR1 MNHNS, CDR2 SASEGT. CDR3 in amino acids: CASSITGVGSPLHF. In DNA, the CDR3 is TGTGCCAGCAGTATTACAGGGGTTGGCTCACCCCTCCACTTT.

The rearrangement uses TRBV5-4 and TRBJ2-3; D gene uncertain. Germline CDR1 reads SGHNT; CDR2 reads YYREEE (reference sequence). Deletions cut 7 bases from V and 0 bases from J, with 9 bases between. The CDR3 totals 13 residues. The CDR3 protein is CASGLVSTDTQYF. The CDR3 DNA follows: TGTGCCAGCGGTCTAGTGAGCACAGATACGCAGTATTTT.

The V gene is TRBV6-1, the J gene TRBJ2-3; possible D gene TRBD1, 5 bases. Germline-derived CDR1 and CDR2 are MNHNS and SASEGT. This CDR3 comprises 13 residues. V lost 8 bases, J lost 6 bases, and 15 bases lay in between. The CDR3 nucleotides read TGTGCCAGCCTAGGCAGGGATTACGATACGCAGTATTTT. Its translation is CASLGRDYDTQYF.